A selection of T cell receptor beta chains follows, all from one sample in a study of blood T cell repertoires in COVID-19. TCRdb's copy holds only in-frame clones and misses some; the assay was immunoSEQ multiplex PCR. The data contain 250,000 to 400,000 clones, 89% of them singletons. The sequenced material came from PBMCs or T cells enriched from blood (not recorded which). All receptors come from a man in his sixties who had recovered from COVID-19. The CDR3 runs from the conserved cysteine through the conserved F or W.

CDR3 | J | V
CASSLASGGSTGDEQFF | TRBJ2-1 | TRBV5-1
CATSDSAGSGETQYF | TRBJ2-5 | TRBV24-1
CASRRQTGNNSPLHF | TRBJ1-6 | TRBV19
CASSFVAGNTIYF | TRBJ1-3 | TRBV12-3/TRBV12-4
CSVEPPGSDTQYF | TRBJ2-3 | TRBV29-1
CASTPGGSYNSPLHF | TRBJ1-6 | TRBV28
CASSFALQVLGTEAFF | TRBJ1-1 | TRBV5-6
CASSLVSQANYGYTF | TRBJ1-2 | TRBV7-6
CASSYLGTSQETQYF | TRBJ2-5 | TRBV6-2/TRBV6-3
CASSVTGGTTYNEQFF | TRBJ2-1 | TRBV19
CAWDRGHYEKLFF | TRBJ1-4 | TRBV30
CASTPFLAGVCPEQFF | TRBJ2-1 | TRBV21-1
CASTTPAGGNYGYTF | TRBJ1-2 | TRBV6-5
CASSLAGGKETQYF | TRBJ2-5 | TRBV7-2
CASSIGTVQETQYF | TRBJ2-5 | TRBV5-1
CASSDGTVTEKLFF | TRBJ1-4 | TRBV5-4
CASSEVGRGQPQHF | TRBJ1-5 | TRBV2
CAWNRGQADGYTF | TRBJ1-2 | TRBV30
CASSAPRDRDNEKLFF | TRBJ1-4 | TRBV19
CASSSGLLWSYGYTF | TRBJ1-2 | TRBV28
CASSSPSQGWGSPLHF | TRBJ1-6 | TRBV6-5
CASSLSREISYNEQFF | TRBJ2-1 | TRBV7-7
CASSQNRGLGGYTF | TRBJ1-2 | TRBV5-1
CASGPDSDRYTF | TRBJ1-2 | TRBV5-1
CASSYTLAPSYNEQFF | TRBJ2-1 | TRBV6-2/TRBV6-3
CASSLKLAGDNEQFF | TRBJ2-1 | TRBV11-2